What follows are 32 T cell receptor beta chains derived from one specimen sequenced in a study of human CD8 memory T cell subsets. Libraries for TCR beta were constructed using UMI-labeled 5' RACE. TCRdb reprocessed the 5' RACE reads, keeping one entry per CDR3 protein, no DNA. The table gives about 3,900 distinct CDR3 sequences; the top ten clones make up just over 30% of it. Sequenced material: CD8+ T cells from PBMCs. These receptors were collected from a human donor in good health.

The chain employs TRBV29-1 and TRBJ1-1; no DNA is available, so the TRBD1 call from TCRdb remains unchecked. Germline CDR1 reads SQVTM; CDR2 reads ANQGSEA. This CDR3 has 14 residues. The chain's CDR3 is CSTTGTVSNTEAFF.

The chain combines TRBV19 with TRBJ1-5; TCRdb reports TRBD1, a call that lacks DNA to check it against. CDR1 is LNHDA and CDR2 is SQIVND in the germline V gene (reference sequence). This CDR3 is 14 amino acids long. The CDR3 reads CASNWAAGNQPQHF.

V and J are TRBV5-1 and TRBJ2-2; lacking DNA, the TRBD2 call made by TCRdb goes unchecked. The CDR3 runs 16 residues. Per germline, CDR1 SGHRS and CDR2 YFSETQ. CDR3 region: CASSLGTSGNTGELFF.

The genes are TRBV20-1 and TRBJ1-5; checking the TCRdb D call of TRBD1 is not possible without DNA. The CDR3 spans 16 residues. In germline, CDR1 is DFQATT, CDR2 SNEGSKA (reference sequence). This CDR3 reads CSARDVTGEGNQPQHF.

The rearrangement uses TRBV20-1 and TRBJ1-2; TCRdb lists TRBD1, though no DNA is available to test this call. The CDR3 extends over 11 amino acids. The germline gives CDR1 DFQATT, CDR2 SNEGSKA (reference sequence). The CDR3 region is CSAEVQGGYTF.

The V gene is TRBV20-1, the J gene TRBJ1-1. CDR1 is DFQATT and CDR2 is SNEGSKA in the germline V gene (reference sequence). This CDR3 region has 13 residues. The CDR3 protein is CSGELGEGTEAFF.

The chain is built from TRBV10-2 and TRBJ2-1; TCRdb outputs TRBD2, but without DNA this stays unchecked. The CDR3 is 14 residues long. From germline, CDR1 is WSHSY and CDR2 SAAADI. The CDR3 protein is CASSTGLAGNEQFF.

This rearrangement joins TRBV6-2 or TRBV6-3 to TRBJ1-1; without DNA, the TCRdb call of TRBD1 cannot be checked. The CDR3 has 12 amino acids. Per germline, CDR1 MNHEY and CDR2 SVGEGT. The chain's CDR3 is CASSYGQGEAFF.

Its frequency marks this clonotype as medium-sized. The rearrangement joins TRBV5-1 to TRBJ1-1; the TCRdb D gene call, TRBD1, has no DNA to confirm it. In germline, CDR1 is SGHRS, CDR2 YFSETQ. The CDR3 totals 14 residues. CDR3 protein: CASRPGPTHTEAFF.

This clonotype is deemed medium-sized by its frequency. This rearrangement joins TRBV24-1 to TRBJ1-2. The CDR3 runs 14 residues. Looked up from germline, CDR1 is KGHDR and CDR2 is SFDVKD. CDR3 amino acids: CATSPAHLNYGYTF.

The chain joins TRBV4-1 to TRBJ2-3. This CDR3 spans 13 amino acids. Germline V gene sequence: CDR1 MGHRA, CDR2 YSYEKL. This chain's CDR3 is CASSQDTTDTQYF.

This chain joins TRBV24-1 and TRBJ2-2; with no DNA, the TCRdb D assignment of TRBD2 cannot be verified. This CDR3 spans 14 amino acids. Germline-derived CDR1 and CDR2 are KGHDR and SFDVKD. The chain's CDR3 is CATSVGRDSGELFF.

The CDR3 region is CASSEGVGEADEQFF. This chain connects TRBV6-1 to TRBJ2-1; lacking DNA, the TRBD2 call made by TCRdb goes unchecked. CDR1 and CDR2 (germline): MNHNS, SASEGT. This CDR3 region has 15 residues.

This chain links TRBV6-2 or TRBV6-3 with TRBJ2-1; the D call of TRBD2 rests on TCRdb alone, since no DNA is present to check it. CDR1 and CDR2 (germline): MNHEY, SVGEGT. The CDR3 runs to 15 residues. CDR3 sequence reads: CASSSGTGGYNEQFF.

The chain has TRBV29-1 and TRBJ2-1; TCRdb names TRBD1, which stays unverified in the absence of DNA. CDR3 size: 13 residues. Looked up from germline, CDR1 is SQVTM and CDR2 is ANQGSEA. The CDR3 loop is CSAGQVTYNEQFF.

The chain joins TRBV20-1 to TRBJ1-1. The CDR3 has 12 amino acids. Germline V gene lookup returns CDR1 DFQATT and CDR2 SNEGSKA (reference sequence). The CDR3 is CSRWRGYTEAFF.

The chain has TRBV6-2 or TRBV6-3 and TRBJ2-5; TCRdb picks TRBD1, but there is no DNA to check that call. Germline V gene sequence: CDR1 MNHEY, CDR2 SVGEGT. This CDR3 is 15 amino acids long. The CDR3 protein is CASSLTGGGAETQYF.

This clonotype counts as hyperexpanded by frequency. The chain combines TRBV28 with TRBJ1-5. There are 13 residues in the CDR3. Germline CDR1 MDHEN, CDR2 SYDVKM. CDR3 region: CATQWRGNQPQHF.

The chain employs TRBV5-5 and TRBJ2-1; TCRdb's assignment of TRBD2 cannot be checked, as there is no DNA. This CDR3 is built from 16 residues. The germline gives CDR1 SGHKS, CDR2 YYEKEE (reference sequence). The CDR3 loop reads CASSLELGALHGEQFF.

The gene calls are TRBV4-3 and TRBJ2-1; TCRdb designates TRBD1, a call that cannot be tested without DNA. Looked up from germline, CDR1 is LGHNA and CDR2 is YSLEER. CDR3 length: 16 amino acids. This chain's CDR3 is CASSQDEGQGSNEQFF.

The chain is built from TRBV5-1 and TRBJ2-1. Germline values: CDR1 SGHRS, CDR2 YFSETQ. This CDR3 has 18 amino acids. This chain's CDR3 is CASSWPYKLASSYNEQFF.

V and J are TRBV19 and TRBJ2-3. This CDR3 is built from 14 residues. CDR1 is LNHDA and CDR2 is SQIVND in the germline V gene (reference sequence). Here the CDR3 reads CASSTLAESDTQYF.

The V gene is TRBV15, the J gene TRBJ2-2; the TCRdb D gene call, TRBD1, has no DNA to confirm it. CDR1 LNHNV and CDR2 YYDKDF come from the germline V gene (reference sequence). This CDR3 comprises 15 residues. This chain's CDR3 is CATSTGTGNTGELFF.

V usage is TRBV7-9 and J usage is TRBJ2-1. Germline-derived CDR1 and CDR2 are SEHNR and FQNEAQ (reference sequence). This CDR3 contains 15 residues. The CDR3 loop is CASSFSSVPYNEQFF. Drawing the rest from reference TRBV7-9 and TRBJ2-1, the complete variable domain is DTGVSQNPRHKITKRGQNVTFRCDPISEHNRLYWYRQTLGQGPEFLTYFQNEAQLEKSRLLSDRFSAERPKGSFSTLEIQRTEQGDSAMYLCASSFSSVPYNEQFFGPGTRLTVL.

This chain connects TRBV20-1 to TRBJ1-1. CDR3 length: 11 residues. Germline V gives CDR1 DFQATT, CDR2 SNEGSKA (reference sequence). CDR3 loop: CSVEVNTEAFF.

J is TRBJ2-3 and V is TRBV7-9; TCRdb indicates TRBD2, and absent DNA this call remains unverified. Germline V gene sequence: CDR1 SEHNR, CDR2 FQNEAQ (reference sequence). The CDR3 length is 18 residues. The CDR3 loop reads CASSLRGGLAGSKDTQYF.

The chain employs TRBV9 and TRBJ2-2; TCRdb indicates TRBD2, and absent DNA this call remains unverified. CDR3 size: 13 residues. Germline CDR1 SGDLS, CDR2 YYNGEE. The CDR3 protein is CASSVGSPGELFF.

Judged by frequency, this clonotype is medium-sized. The chain employs TRBV2 and TRBJ1-4. The CDR3 is 15 residues long. Germline V lookup: CDR1 SNHLY, CDR2 FYNNEI. The CDR3 loop is CASSRAGTTNEKLFF.

This chain uses TRBV10-2 with TRBJ2-7. The CDR3 has 11 amino acids. Germline CDR1 is WSHSY and CDR2 is SAAADI. The CDR3 protein is CASSVRYEQYF.

The V and J genes are TRBV7-6 and TRBJ2-5; the D gene TCRdb calls, TRBD1, cannot be checked with no DNA. The V gene's germline CDR1 is SGHVS and CDR2 FNYEAQ. The CDR3 loop spans 15 amino acids. This chain's CDR3 is CASRGPGGRQETQYF.

This clonotype is medium-sized by frequency. V gene TRBV4-2 combines with J gene TRBJ1-1; TCRdb reports TRBD1, a call that lacks DNA to check it against. The CDR3 runs to 16 residues. Germline V gene lookup returns CDR1 LGHNA and CDR2 YNFKEQ. CDR3 protein: CASSQDLDRGGTEAFF.

V usage is TRBV7-9 and J usage is TRBJ1-4. The germline V gene encodes CDR1 SEHNR and CDR2 FQNEAQ (reference sequence). The length of the CDR3 is 13 residues. The CDR3 region is CASSSGQEGKLFF.